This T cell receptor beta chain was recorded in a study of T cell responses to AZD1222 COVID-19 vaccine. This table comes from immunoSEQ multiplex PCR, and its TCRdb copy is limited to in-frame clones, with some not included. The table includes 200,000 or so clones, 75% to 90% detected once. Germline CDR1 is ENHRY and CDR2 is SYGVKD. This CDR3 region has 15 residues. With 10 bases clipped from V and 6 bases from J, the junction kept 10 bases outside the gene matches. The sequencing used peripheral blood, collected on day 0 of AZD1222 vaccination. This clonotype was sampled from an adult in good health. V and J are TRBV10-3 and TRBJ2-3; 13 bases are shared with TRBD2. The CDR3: CASSPGLAGTDTQYF. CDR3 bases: TGTGCCAGCTCCCCGGGACTAGCGGGAACCGATACGCAGTATTTT.